This T cell receptor beta chain came from a study of T cell repertoires in cytomegalovirus infection. TCRdb re-called the reads with MiXCR, one entry per CDR3 protein. The sample holds approximately 200,000 distinct CDR3 sequences, roughly 22% seen once. The CDR3 is 15 amino acids. The junction had 9 bases not matched to a gene; V was cut back by 7 bases and J by 5 bases. Germline V CDR1 and CDR2: MNHEY, SVGAGI. The gene calls are TRBV6-5 and TRBJ2-7, with 12 bases identical to TRBD2. Specimen: CD8+ T cells from PBMCs. This receptor was taken from a human donor in good health (CMV status not recorded). Some clones in this sample may be carry-over from other donors' samples. The CDR3 DNA follows: TGTGCCAGCACTAAACTAGCGGGGGGCCGCGACGAGCAGTACTTC. It encodes CASTKLAGGRDEQYF.